The clone carrying this T cell receptor (beta chain) was seen only once. This specimen comes from a study of graft-versus-host responses after intestinal transplantation. Clones were read by immunoSEQ multiplex PCR, and TCRdb kept only the in-frame ones, dropping some. The data hold about 9,600 clones, with about 30% observed a single time. Plating combined roughly 200,000 CFSE-labeled responder cells with roughly 200,000 irradiated, violet-dye-labeled stimulator cells. CFSE-low proliferating responders, CD3+CD4+ and CD3+CD8+, were sorted post-reaction. CDR1 and CDR2 (germline): SGHRS, YFSETQ. V was clipped by 2 bases and J by 1 base, with 19 bases between them. The CDR3 runs to 17 residues.

The gene calls are TRBV5-1 and TRBJ2-7; D may be TRBD1 (5 bases). Sequenced material: alloreactive CD8+ T cells from a mixed lymphocyte reaction culture, taken before intestinal transplant. Subset specified: CFSE-low proliferating T cells sorted from roughly six-day pre-transplant mixed lymphocyte reaction (GvH or HvG direction). The sequence came from a human patient who received an intestinal transplant. The CDR3 region is CASSFLIDSRTSYEQYF. The CDR3 nucleotides are TGCGCCAGCAGCTTTTTAATCGACAGCCGTACTTCCTACGAGCAGTACTTC.